This paragraph covers one TCR beta chain sequence. This entry comes from a study of shared clonotypes between healthy human individuals. Study-level information: For every donor, three CD4 naive, three CD4 memory, two CD8 naive and one CD8 memory plates were used.

Clones were sequenced by immunoSEQ multiplex PCR, and TCRdb holds only the in-frame ones, with some missing. The sample gives around 610,000 clones, 90% to 97% of which show up once; roughly 0.1% is in the top ten. CDR3 size: 16 residues. V was shortened by 1 base and J by 3 bases, with 13 bases between the two germline ends. The V gene's germline CDR1 is MGHRA and CDR2 YSYEKL. CD45RO-negative cells were positively selected for CCR7, leaving out terminally differentiated effector memory CD45RA+ cells. This receptor was identified in a woman aged 25 to 39 in good health. The rearrangement joins TRBV4-1 to TRBJ1-5; D unclear. Specimen: naive CD8+ T cells sorted from blood. CDR3 bases: TGCGCCAGCAGCCAAGTTATCGGCCTGACCAATCAGCCCCAGCATTTT. It specifies CASSQVIGLTNQPQHF.